There are many counts of the clone carrying this T cell receptor (beta chain). The data are from a study of identical twins. TCRdb processed the 5' RACE reads anew with MiXCR; each CDR3 protein has one entry. In the table there are approximately 220,000 distinct CDR3 sequences, 6% to 9% of which are singletons. CDR1 and CDR2 from the germline V gene are ENHRY and SYGVKD. The CDR3 length is 13 residues. The germline V and J ends were trimmed by 2 bases and 6 bases, with 10 bases remaining between them. The sample was also reused in another study, on yellow fever vaccine responses in identical twins.

Source material: memory (CD45RO+) T cells sorted from blood. The source is a woman aged 18-29 years in good health. The chain is built from TRBV10-3 and TRBJ1-1; D ambiguous. CDR3 region: CAISEVREAEAFF. The DNA of the CDR3 is TGTGCCATCAGTGAGGTTCGAGAGGCTGAAGCTTTCTTT.